Below, 18 T cell receptor beta chains from the same sample are listed, as sequenced in a study of cytomegalovirus exposure and HLA in healthy donors. Sequencing was performed with immunoSEQ multiplex PCR; in TCRdb, only in-frame clones are kept and a portion is missing. Here the sample spans approximately 120,000 clones, 85% to 90% being singletons. Sequenced input: PBMCs. The receptor source for this set is a woman younger than 35 in good health and CMV-seronegative.

This sequence joins TRBV20-1 and TRBJ2-2; D remains unclear. CDR1 and CDR2 (germline): DFQATT, SNEGSKA (reference sequence). The CDR3 covers 11 residues. Deletions cut 6 bases from V and 9 bases from J, with 11 bases between. CDR3 in amino acids: CSAQINRELFF. Written as DNA, the CDR3 is TGCAGTGCCCAGATCAACCGGGAGCTGTTTTTT.

CDR3 sequence (DNA): TGTGCCAGCAGCTTTAAACGGCAGGGCACTGAAAAACTGTTTTTT. It translates to CASSFKRQGTEKLFF. The chain couples TRBV5-6 to TRBJ1-4, with a tentative D call TRBD1 (5 bases). Germline values: CDR1 SGHDT, CDR2 YYEEEE. Trimming pared 2 bases from V and 7 bases from J, leaving 15 bases between. The CDR3 loop spans 15 amino acids.

The chain couples TRBV4-1 to TRBJ2-5; 7 nucleotides match TRBD2. The CDR3 sequence is 15 residues long. Germline trimming cut 0 bases from V and 7 bases from J; bases unmatched to any gene: 8. Germline CDR1 reads MGHRA; CDR2 reads YSYEKL. CDR3 sequence reads: CASSQDSGGGATQYF. The CDR3 nucleotides read TGCGCCAGCAGCCAAGATAGCGGCGGGGGTGCGACCCAGTACTTC.

The rearrangement uses TRBV5-1 and TRBJ2-3; the match to TRBD1 covers 8 bases. The CDR3 runs to 19 residues. Germline-derived CDR1 and CDR2 are SGHRS and YFSETQ. J lost 2 bases, V lost 4 bases, and 18 bases had no gene match. The CDR3 protein is CASSQPLTQGALSTDTQYF. The CDR3 DNA reads TGCGCCAGCAGCCAACCGTTGACGCAGGGGGCTCTATCCACAGATACGCAGTATTTT.

V gene TRBV9 combines with J gene TRBJ2-5; D is unresolved. This CDR3 is 15 amino acids long. From germline, CDR1 is SGDLS and CDR2 YYNGEE. The V and J ends lost 0 bases and 0 bases respectively, with 9 bases between them. The CDR3 loop reads CASSVASSNQETQYF. DNA of the CDR3: TGTGCCAGCAGCGTAGCCAGTTCGAACCAAGAGACCCAGTACTTC.

V is TRBV5-1 and J is TRBJ2-3, with 14 bases lining up with TRBD2. CDR1 SGHRS and CDR2 YFSETQ come from the germline V gene. The CDR3 loop spans 17 amino acids. V lost 2 bases to trimming and J lost 4 bases; unmatched junction nucleotides: 6. The CDR3 is CASSFGLAGGRADTQYF. Here the CDR3 DNA reads TGCGCCAGCAGCTTTGGACTAGCGGGAGGAAGGGCAGATACGCAGTATTTT.

The DNA of the CDR3 is TGTGCCAGCAGGGGGACAGTGGGGGAGCAGTACTTC. It encodes CASRGTVGEQYF. V usage is TRBV27 and J usage is TRBJ2-7; TRBD1 matches 7 bases. Germline V gene data show CDR1 as MNHEY and CDR2 as SMNVEV (reference sequence). CDR3 length: 12 amino acids. The trim removed 6 bases at V and 7 bases at J, leaving 6 bases unmatched.

The chain combines TRBV5-1 with TRBJ1-5, with TRBD1 identical over 7 bases. Losses at the gene ends were 1 base for V and 0 bases for J; bases not matched to a gene: 10. CDR3 size: 18 residues. Germline V CDR1 and CDR2: SGHRS, YFSETQ. Here the CDR3 DNA reads TGCGCCAGCAGCTTGTATGGGGGGACAGATTTTAGCAATCAGCCCCAGCATTTT. Amino acids: CASSLYGGTDFSNQPQHF.

This chain uses TRBV7-2 with TRBJ2-6; 7 nucleotides match TRBD2. The CDR3 contains 17 residues. The V gene's germline CDR1 is SGHTA and CDR2 FQGNSA. J lost 0 bases, V lost 5 bases, and 7 bases had no gene match. CDR3 sequence: CASSGRVTTSGANVLTF. The CDR3 nucleotides are TGTGCCAGCAGCGGGAGGGTCACGACCTCTGGGGCCAACGTCCTGACTTTC. The complete variable domain, with remaining parts taken from reference TRBV7-2 and TRBJ2-6, reads GAGVSQSPSNKVTEKGKDVELRCDPISGHTALYWYRQSLGQGLEFLIYFQGNSAPDKSGLPSDRFSAERTGGSVSTLTIQRTQQEDSAVYLCASSGRVTTSGANVLTFGAGSRLTVL.

This clone was seen just once. The chain joins TRBV4-3 to TRBJ2-3; 14 bases map to TRBD2. V shed 0 bases and J 6 bases; nucleotides not matched to a gene: 8. The CDR3 totals 18 residues. In germline, CDR1 is LGHNA, CDR2 YSLEER. CDR3 residues: CASSQDLGTSGRSDTQYF. The CDR3 region has the DNA TGCGCCAGCAGCCAAGATTTAGGGACTAGCGGGAGATCGGATACGCAGTATTTT.

This chain uses TRBV2 with TRBJ2-7; 7 bases match TRBD2. The ends lost 1 base at V and 0 bases at J; junction bases unmatched: 3. There are 15 residues in the CDR3. CDR1 SNHLY and CDR2 FYNNEI come from the germline V gene. CDR3 bases: TGTGCCAGCAGTGAAGTGGGACTACCCTCCTACGAGCAGTACTTC. Protein sequence: CASSEVGLPSYEQYF.

J is TRBJ1-2 and V is TRBV14, with D unresolved. This CDR3 is built from 14 residues. The germline V gene encodes CDR1 SGHDN and CDR2 FVKESK. The V end was cut by 0 bases, the J end by 8 bases, with 13 bases between. This chain's CDR3 is CASSQEETWRGYTF. CDR3 nucleotides: TGTGCCAGCAGCCAAGAAGAAACTTGGAGGGGCTACACCTTC. Full variable domain (remainder filled in from reference TRBV14 and TRBJ1-2): EAGVTQFPSHSVIEKGQTVTLRCDPISGHDNLYWYRRVMGKEIKFLLHFVKESKQDESGMPNNRFLAERTGGTYSTLKVQPAELEDSGVYFCASSQEETWRGYTFGSGTRLTVV.

This rearrangement joins TRBV9 to TRBJ2-7; 7 nucleotides line up with TRBD1. Germline V gives CDR1 SGDLS, CDR2 YYNGEE. CDR3 length equals 13 residues. V trimming: 0 bases; J trimming: 6 bases; junction bases outside the gene matches: 3. CDR3 in DNA: TGTGCCAGCAGCGTAGACAGGGGCGGCGAGCAGTACTTC. It specifies CASSVDRGGEQYF. Together with reference TRBV9 and TRBJ2-7, the CDR3 gives the full variable domain: DSGVTQTPKHLITATGQRVTLRCSPRSGDLSVYWYQQSLDQGLQFLIQYYNGEERAKGNILERFSAQQFPDLHSELNLSSLELGDSALYFCASSVDRGGEQYFGPGTRLTVT.

The gene calls are TRBV10-3 and TRBJ2-7, with D possibly being TRBD1 (6 bases). V shed 3 bases and J shed 2 bases, with 17 bases lying between them. The CDR3 length is 16 residues. Germline values: CDR1 ENHRY, CDR2 SYGVKD. CDR3 DNA: TGTGCCATCAGTGAAGGTGGTAGGGGGATGACCTACGAGCAGTACTTC. Its translation is CAISEGGRGMTYEQYF.

The rearrangement joins TRBV28 to TRBJ2-7, with a weak D call TRBD1 (6 bases). The CDR3 loop spans 14 amino acids. Germline CDR1 and CDR2: MDHEN and SYDVKM. V lost 8 bases and J 3 bases, leaving 17 bases between the germline ends. CDR3 region: CASGTAGTNYEQYF. The CDR3 nucleotides read TGTGCCAGCGGAACGGCCGGGACAAACTACGAGCAGTACTTC. The entire variable domain, with the rest obtained from reference TRBV28 and TRBJ2-7, is as follows: DVKVTQSSRYLVKRTGEKVFLECVQDMDHENMFWYRQDPGLGLRLIYFSYDVKMKEKGDIPEGYSVSREKKERFSLILESASTNQTSMYLCASGTAGTNYEQYFGPGTRLTVT.

V usage is TRBV2 and J usage is TRBJ2-5; D might be TRBD2 (5 bases). This CDR3 is 14 amino acids long. The germline gives CDR1 SNHLY, CDR2 FYNNEI. V lost 2 bases and J 4 bases, leaving 11 bases between the germline ends. The CDR3 DNA reads TGTGCCAGCAGTGAAACTAGAACCTTAGAGACCCAGTACTTC. This sequence encodes CASSETRTLETQYF.

The chain links TRBV27 to TRBJ2-5; 11 bases are a match to TRBD2. Per the germline V gene, CDR1 is MNHEY and CDR2 is SMNVEV (reference sequence). V shed 3 bases and J 5 bases; nucleotides not matched to a gene: 20. This CDR3 is built from 20 residues. CDR3 amino acids: CASSFWAVGTSGGDRETQYF. In DNA, the CDR3 is TGTGCCAGCAGTTTTTGGGCTGTTGGAACTAGCGGGGGTGATCGGGAGACCCAGTACTTC.

This clone appeared once. Here the CDR3 reads CASNEAAGGPYEQYF. CDR3 bases: TGTGCCAGTAATGAGGCAGCGGGAGGCCCCTACGAGCAGTACTTC. The chain has TRBV19 and TRBJ2-7, with 9 positions matching TRBD2. V gave up 7 bases and J gave up 2 bases; unmatched junction bases: 9. The germline gives CDR1 LNHDA, CDR2 SQIVND (reference sequence). The CDR3 contains 15 residues.